This TCR beta chain was sequenced during a study of PD-1 blockade in classical Hodgkin lymphoma. Findings and caveats of the study: Underlying causes for the observed repertoire differences were not defined, possibly disease activity or prior therapy. Newly diagnosed and completely responding patients shared comparable baseline diversity. The CD4+ diversity rise by C4D1 was clearest in complete responders.

Every single patient, without exception, relapsed after autologous stem cell transplantation, and brentuximab vedotin exposure varied. Here immunoSEQ multiplex PCR was the method, and the copy in TCRdb shows in-frame clones only, minus some. The sample holds 40,000 to 50,000 clones; 86% are singletons and the top ten take 5.5%. Details on this clone: Its antigen is undetermined.

Germline V gives CDR1 MDHEN, CDR2 SYDVKM. The CDR3 consists of 14 residues. V shed 7 bases and J 0 bases; nucleotides not matched to a gene: 1. The sample here was peripheral blood mononuclear cells (PBMCs), taken before the second cycle of nivolumab. The receptor was derived from a human donor with classical Hodgkin lymphoma. The chain has TRBV28 and TRBJ1-4; 8 bases fit TRBD1. This CDR3 is CASIQGATNEKLFF. The CDR3 bases are TGTGCCAGCATACAGGGGGCAACTAATGAAAAACTGTTTTTT. The full variable domain, with the rest looked up from reference TRBV28 and TRBJ1-4, is DVKVTQSSRYLVKRTGEKVFLECVQDMDHENMFWYRQDPGLGLRLIYFSYDVKMKEKGDIPEGYSVSREKKERFSLILESASTNQTSMYLCASIQGATNEKLFFGSGTQLSVL.